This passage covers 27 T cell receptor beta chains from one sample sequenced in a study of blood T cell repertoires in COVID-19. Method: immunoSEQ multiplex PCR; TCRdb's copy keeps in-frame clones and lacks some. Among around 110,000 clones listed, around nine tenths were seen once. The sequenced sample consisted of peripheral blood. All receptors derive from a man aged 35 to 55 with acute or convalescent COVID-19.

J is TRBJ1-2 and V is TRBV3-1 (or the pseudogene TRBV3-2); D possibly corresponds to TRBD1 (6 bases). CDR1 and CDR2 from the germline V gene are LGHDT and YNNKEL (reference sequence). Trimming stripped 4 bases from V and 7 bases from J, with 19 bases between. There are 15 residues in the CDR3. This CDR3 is CASSPTDPDRRGYTF. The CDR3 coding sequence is TGTGCCAGCAGCCCGACGGACCCAGACAGGCGTGGCTACACCTTC.

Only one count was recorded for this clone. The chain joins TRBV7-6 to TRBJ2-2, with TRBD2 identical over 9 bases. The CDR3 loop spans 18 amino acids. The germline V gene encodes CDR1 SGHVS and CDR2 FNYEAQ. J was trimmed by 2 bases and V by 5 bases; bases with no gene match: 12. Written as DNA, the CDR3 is TGTGCCAGCAGCGCAATACTAGCGGGTAAAGGAAACACCGGGGAGCTGTTTTTT. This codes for CASSAILAGKGNTGELFF.

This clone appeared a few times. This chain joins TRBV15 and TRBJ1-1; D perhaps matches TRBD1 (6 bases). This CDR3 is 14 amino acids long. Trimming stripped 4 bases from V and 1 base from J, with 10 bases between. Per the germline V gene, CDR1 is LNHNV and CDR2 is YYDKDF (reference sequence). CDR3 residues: CATSITGTNTEAFF. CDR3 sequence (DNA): TGTGCCACCAGCATAACAGGGACGAACACTGAAGCTTTCTTT.

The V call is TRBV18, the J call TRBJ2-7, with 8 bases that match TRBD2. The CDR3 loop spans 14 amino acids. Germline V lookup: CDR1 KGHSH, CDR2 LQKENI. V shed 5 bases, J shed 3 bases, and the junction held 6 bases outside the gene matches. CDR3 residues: CASSLSGSLYEQYF. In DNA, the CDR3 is TGTGCCAGCTCATTGAGCGGGAGTCTCTACGAGCAGTACTTC.

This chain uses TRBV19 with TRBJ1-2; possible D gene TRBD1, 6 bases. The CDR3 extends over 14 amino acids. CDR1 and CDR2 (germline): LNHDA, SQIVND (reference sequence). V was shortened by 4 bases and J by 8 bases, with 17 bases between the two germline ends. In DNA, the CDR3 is TGTGCCAGTAGTACCCAGGAGGCAGGGGAAGGCTACACCTTC. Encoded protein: CASSTQEAGEGYTF.

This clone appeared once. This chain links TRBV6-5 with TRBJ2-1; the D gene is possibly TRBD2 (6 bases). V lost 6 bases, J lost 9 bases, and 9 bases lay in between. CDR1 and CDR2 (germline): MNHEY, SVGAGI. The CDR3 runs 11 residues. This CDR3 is CASSRGFEQFF. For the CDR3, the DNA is TGTGCCAGCAGCCGGGGGTTTGAGCAGTTCTTC.

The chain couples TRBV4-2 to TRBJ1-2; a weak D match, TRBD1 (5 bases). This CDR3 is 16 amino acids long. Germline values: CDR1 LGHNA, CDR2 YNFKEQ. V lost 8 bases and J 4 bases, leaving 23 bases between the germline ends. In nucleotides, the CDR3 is TGTGCCAGCGCACCGAGCCCCAGGGCCCCCCTCTATGGCTACACCTTC. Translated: CASAPSPRAPLYGYTF.

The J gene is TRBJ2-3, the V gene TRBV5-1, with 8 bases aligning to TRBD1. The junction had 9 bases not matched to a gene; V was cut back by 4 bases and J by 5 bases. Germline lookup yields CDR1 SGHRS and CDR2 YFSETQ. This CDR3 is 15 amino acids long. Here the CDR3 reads CASSLNTGGIDTQYF. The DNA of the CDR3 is TGCGCCAGCAGCCTAAATACAGGGGGGATAGATACGCAGTATTTT.

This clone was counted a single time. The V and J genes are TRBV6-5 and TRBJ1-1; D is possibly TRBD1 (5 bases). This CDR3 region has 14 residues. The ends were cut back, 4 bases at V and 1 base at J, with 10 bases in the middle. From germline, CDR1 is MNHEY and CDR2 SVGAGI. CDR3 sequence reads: CASSSDSPNTEAFF. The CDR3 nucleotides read TGTGCCAGCAGTTCCGACAGCCCGAACACTGAAGCTTTCTTT.

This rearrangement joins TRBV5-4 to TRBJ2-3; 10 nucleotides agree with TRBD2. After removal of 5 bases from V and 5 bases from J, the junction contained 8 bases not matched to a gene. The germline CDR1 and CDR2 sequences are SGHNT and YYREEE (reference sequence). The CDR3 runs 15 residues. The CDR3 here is CASSPSGGAGDTQYF. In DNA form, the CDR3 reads TGTGCCAGCAGTCCAAGCGGGGGGGCCGGAGATACGCAGTATTTT.

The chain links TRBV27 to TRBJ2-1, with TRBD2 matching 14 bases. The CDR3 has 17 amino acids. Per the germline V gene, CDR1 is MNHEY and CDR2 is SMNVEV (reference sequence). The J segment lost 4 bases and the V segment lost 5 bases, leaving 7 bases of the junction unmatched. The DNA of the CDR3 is TGTGCCAGCAGTCCGCGACTAGCGGGAGGGGGTTACAATGAGCAGTTCTTC. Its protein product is CASSPRLAGGGYNEQFF.

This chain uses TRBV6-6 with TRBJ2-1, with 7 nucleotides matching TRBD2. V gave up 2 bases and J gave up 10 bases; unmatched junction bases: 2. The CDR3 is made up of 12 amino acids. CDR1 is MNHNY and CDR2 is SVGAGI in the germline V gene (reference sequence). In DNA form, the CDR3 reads TGTGCCAGCAGTTACGGGGAGGGCGAGCAGTTCTTC. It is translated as CASSYGEGEQFF.

The CDR3 spells CAWSVPGGFDYGYTF. The CDR3 region has the DNA TGTGCCTGGAGTGTACCCGGGGGTTTCGACTATGGCTACACCTTC. The chain uses TRBV30 and TRBJ1-2, with D perhaps TRBD1 (5 bases). In germline, CDR1 is GTSNPN, CDR2 SVGIG (reference sequence). With 0 bases removed from V and 3 bases from J, the gap between germline ends came to 14 bases. This CDR3 region has 15 residues. The entire variable domain, with the rest obtained from reference TRBV30 and TRBJ1-2, is as follows: SQTIHQWPATLVQPVGSPLSLECTVEGTSNPNLYWYRQAAGRGLQLLFYSVGIGQISSEVPQNLSASRPQDRQFILSSKKLLLSDSGFYLCAWSVPGGFDYGYTFGSGTRLTVV.

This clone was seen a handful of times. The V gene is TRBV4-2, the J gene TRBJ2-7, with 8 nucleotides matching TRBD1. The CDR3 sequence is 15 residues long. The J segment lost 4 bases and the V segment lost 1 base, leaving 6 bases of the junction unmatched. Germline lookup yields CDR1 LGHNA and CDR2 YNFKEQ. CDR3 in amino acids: CASSQADREKYEQYF. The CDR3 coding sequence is TGTGCCAGCAGCCAAGCGGACAGGGAAAAATACGAGCAGTACTTC.

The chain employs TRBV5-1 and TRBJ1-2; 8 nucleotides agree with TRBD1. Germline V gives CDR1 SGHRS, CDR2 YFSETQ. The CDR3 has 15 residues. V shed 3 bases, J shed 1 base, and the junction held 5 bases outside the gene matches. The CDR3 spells CASSSNRGNNYGYTF. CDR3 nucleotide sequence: TGCGCCAGCAGCTCAAACAGGGGGAATAACTATGGCTACACCTTC.

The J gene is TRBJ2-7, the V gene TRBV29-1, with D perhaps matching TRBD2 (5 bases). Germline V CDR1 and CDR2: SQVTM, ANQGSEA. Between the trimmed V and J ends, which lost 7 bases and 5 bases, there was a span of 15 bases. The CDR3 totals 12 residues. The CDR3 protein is CSAAEGTNEQYF. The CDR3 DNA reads TGCAGCGCGGCAGAGGGTACCAACGAGCAGTACTTC.

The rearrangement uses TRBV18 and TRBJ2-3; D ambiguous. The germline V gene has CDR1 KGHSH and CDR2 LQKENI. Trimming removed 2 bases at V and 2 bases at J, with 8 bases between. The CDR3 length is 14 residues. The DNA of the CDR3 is TGTGCCAGCTCACCAAACTCTTACACAGATACGCAGTATTTT. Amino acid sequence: CASSPNSYTDTQYF.

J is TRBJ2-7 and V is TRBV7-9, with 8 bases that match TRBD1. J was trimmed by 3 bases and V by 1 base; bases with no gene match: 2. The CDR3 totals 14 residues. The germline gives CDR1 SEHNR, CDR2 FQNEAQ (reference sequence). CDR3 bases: TGTGCCAGCAGCTTAGTAGGACAGGGCTACGAGCAGTACTTC. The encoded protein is CASSLVGQGYEQYF.

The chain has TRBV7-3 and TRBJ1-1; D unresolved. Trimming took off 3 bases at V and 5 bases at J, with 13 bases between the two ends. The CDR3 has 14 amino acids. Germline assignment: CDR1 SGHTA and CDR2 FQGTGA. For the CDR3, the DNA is TGTGCCAGCAGCTTGGGCAGAATTAGGACTGAAGCTTTCTTT. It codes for CASSLGRIRTEAFF.

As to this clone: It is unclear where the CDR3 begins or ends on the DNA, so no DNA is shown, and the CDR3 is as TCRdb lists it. The CDR3 region is CASNIEWGMGTEAFF. The chain links TRBV21-1 to TRBJ1-1; the tabulated D call, TRBD1, remains unverified against the DNA. TRBV21-1 is a pseudogene segment. The CDR3 is 15 residues long, counting both termini.

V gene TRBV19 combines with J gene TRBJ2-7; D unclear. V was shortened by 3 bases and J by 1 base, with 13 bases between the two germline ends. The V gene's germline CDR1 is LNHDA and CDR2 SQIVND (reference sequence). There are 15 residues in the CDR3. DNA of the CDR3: TGTGCCAGTAGTATTGGTTCCAGTTCTTCCTACGAGCAGTACTTC. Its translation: CASSIGSSSSYEQYF. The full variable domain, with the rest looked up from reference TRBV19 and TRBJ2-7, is DGGITQSPKYLFRKEGQNVTLSCEQNLNHDAMYWYRQDPGQGLRLIYYSQIVNDFQKGDIAEGYSVSREKKESFPLTVTSAQKNPTAFYLCASSIGSSSSYEQYFGPGTRLTVT.

For the CDR3, the DNA is TGTGCCAGCTCACCTGGGACAGGGTATTCCCACGAGCAGTACTTC. Translated, it gives CASSPGTGYSHEQYF. The chain carries TRBV18 and TRBJ2-7; 9 nucleotides line up with TRBD1. J was trimmed by 5 bases and V by 3 bases; bases with no gene match: 8. CDR1 and CDR2 from the germline V gene are KGHSH and LQKENI. CDR3 length: 15 amino acids.

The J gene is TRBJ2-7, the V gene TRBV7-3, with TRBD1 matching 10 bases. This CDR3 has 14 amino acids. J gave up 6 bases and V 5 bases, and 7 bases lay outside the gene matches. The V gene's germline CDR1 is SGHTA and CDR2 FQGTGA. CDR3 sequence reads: CASSPTGTGVEQYF. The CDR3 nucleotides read TGTGCCAGCAGCCCTACGGGGACAGGGGTCGAGCAGTACTTC.

CDR3 DNA: TGTGCCAGTGCAACAGGGGGTGTCAATCAGCCCCAGCATTTT. This translates into CASATGGVNQPQHF. The V and J genes are TRBV27 and TRBJ1-5, with 8 bases matching TRBD1. With 9 bases clipped from V and 3 bases from J, the junction kept 7 bases outside the gene matches. The germline V gene encodes CDR1 MNHEY and CDR2 SMNVEV (reference sequence). The CDR3 runs to 14 residues.

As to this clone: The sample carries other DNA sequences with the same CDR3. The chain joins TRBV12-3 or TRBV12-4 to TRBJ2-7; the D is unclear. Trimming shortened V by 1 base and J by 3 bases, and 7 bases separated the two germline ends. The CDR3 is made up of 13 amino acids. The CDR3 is CASSLGASYEQYF. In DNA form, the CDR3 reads TGTGCCAGCAGTTTAGGGGCCAGCTACGAGCAGTACTTC.

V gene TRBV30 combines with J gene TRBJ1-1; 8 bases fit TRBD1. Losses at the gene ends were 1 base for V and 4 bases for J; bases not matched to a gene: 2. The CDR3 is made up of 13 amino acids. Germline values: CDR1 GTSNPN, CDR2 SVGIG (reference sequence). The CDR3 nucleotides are TGTGCCTGGAGTGAGACAGGGGTCACTGAAGCTTTCTTT. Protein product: CAWSETGVTEAFF.

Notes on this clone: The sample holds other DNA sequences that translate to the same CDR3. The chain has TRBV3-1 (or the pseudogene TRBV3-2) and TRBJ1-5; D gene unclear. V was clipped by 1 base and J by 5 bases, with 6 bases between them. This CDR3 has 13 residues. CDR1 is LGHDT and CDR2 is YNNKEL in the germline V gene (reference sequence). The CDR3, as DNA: TGTGCCAGCAGCCAAGGACGGGATCAGCCCCAGCATTTT. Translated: CASSQGRDQPQHF.